The T cell receptor beta chain under discussion was sequenced for a study of blood T cell repertoires in COVID-19 (dated by TCRdb to the early 2020s). At the level of the whole study: Samples covering the acute and convalescent phases of COVID-19 were provided by collaborators in the United States, Italy and Spain. Nearly every sample came with metadata listing a de-identified subject ID, COVID-19 status, age in years and sex. The prospective study material was composed of cDNA or gDNA derived from T cells, B-cell-depleted T cells, or PBMCs. Samples came from the ongoing ImmuneRACE study (first 160 participants) plus 1,254 subjects from 6 global collaborators. The repertoires were released in a freely available public database meant as a resource for research on the immune response to SARS-CoV-2. Where available, HLA class I and class II types were taken from metadata supplied by the sample provider and were not determined by assay-based typing. Subjects who had been exposed to COVID-19, were actively infected with it, or had recovered from it provided the deeply sampled blood TCRbeta repertoires that made up the dataset.

TCRbeta CDR3 regions were amplified from genomic DNA by means of the immunoSEQ Assay, a bias-controlled multiplex PCR. The study's own analysis went as follows. Within the assay, amplification of reference gene primers was used to estimate how many nucleated cells each sample contained. To quantify the absolute abundance of each unique TCRbeta CDR3 rearrangement, sequence reads were collapsed and filtered. For each sample, productive Simpson clonality was calculated as the square root of Simpson's diversity index across productive rearrangements. TCRdb took over this immuneACCESS table, retaining in-frame rearrangements with V and J assigned. Such tables are incomplete; in checked studies, under half of the missing clones stem from an unresolved V gene, and the remainder is unexplained. V, J and clone size were drawn from that table, and D and trimming were deduced from the DNA. The sample table contains around 230,000 clones; only one count was recorded for about 81% of them. The leading ten clones occupy around 9% of the sample.

Participants in the prospective study were aged 18 to 89 years, lived in under 30 United States geographic areas, and enrolled through a virtual design. In the prospective study, participants were assigned to cohorts based on the clinical history participants reported in a screening survey and a study questionnaire. Recovered participants in ImmuneRACE Cohort 3 were defined by two consecutive negative NP/OP PCR tests, clearance by a healthcare professional, or resolution of symptoms. Each participant in the prospective study had whole blood, serum and a nasopharyngeal or oropharyngeal swab collected by mobile phlebotomists. Over an approximately two-month period, participants in the prospective study had the option of providing additional blood draws and questionnaires. Prospective study blood samples were shipped either frozen or at room temperature before DNA extraction. A note on this clone: Its antigen has not been determined. The sample holds no much larger clone one base away, and base qualities are not on file.

What the authors observed across the whole study: Clinical and demographic metadata were provided uncurated, with the amount varying by source and participant.

This TCR was recovered from a man aged 40-55 years who had recovered from COVID-19. Sequenced material: PBMCs or T cells enriched from blood (not recorded which).

The CDR3 region has the sequence CASTPGWRTEAFF. The nucleotides are TGTGCCAGTACCCCGGGCTGGAGGACTGAAGCTTTCTTT. The V and J genes are TRBV19 and TRBJ1-1, with the D gene not clear enough to name. V is shortened by 7 bases, J by 5 bases, and the region joining them spans 14 bases. The germline V gene (reference sequence) provides CDR1 LNHDA and CDR2 SQIVND. Counted from cysteine to phenylalanine, this CDR3 has 13 amino acids. The kept DNA is CDR3 alone, 39 bases in frame from the first base.